A single sample is the source of the 30 T cell receptor beta chains below, sequenced in a study of shared clonotypes between healthy human individuals. Assay: immunoSEQ multiplex PCR; the TCRdb copy retains only in-frame clones and omits some. This sample has approximately 480,000 clones, with roughly 79% found just once. Sequencing was carried out using PBMCs. Receptors originate from a middle-aged woman in good health. Some clones in this sample may be carry-over from other donors' samples.

The chain uses TRBV7-3 and TRBJ2-2, with 13 bases that match TRBD2. The CDR3 sequence is 17 residues long. V shed 4 bases, J shed 7 bases, and the junction held 9 bases outside the gene matches. Germline V CDR1 and CDR2: SGHTA, FQGTGA. The CDR3 is CASSSGLAGAGGGELFF. The CDR3 DNA is TGTGCCAGCAGCTCCGGACTAGCGGGAGCGGGGGGCGGGGAGCTGTTTTTT.

Concerning this clone: This sample includes further DNA sequences coding for the same CDR3. The chain is built from TRBV28 and TRBJ2-3; D is uncertain. CDR1 and CDR2 from the germline V gene are MDHEN and SYDVKM. With 5 bases removed from V and 3 bases from J, the gap between germline ends came to 12 bases. The CDR3 is 14 amino acids. The CDR3 reads CASSTPGGTDTQYF. The CDR3 DNA is TGTGCCAGCAGTACCCCTGGCGGTACAGATACGCAGTATTTT.

This clone appeared many times. The chain uses TRBV2 and TRBJ1-4, with 8 bases identical to TRBD1. Per the germline V gene, CDR1 is SNHLY and CDR2 is FYNNEI. Trimming cost V 2 bases and J 8 bases; bases outside gene matches: 7. The CDR3 has 15 residues. The CDR3 coding sequence is TGTGCCAGCAGTGAAATTTGGACAGGGTGGGAAAAACTGTTTTTT. Encoded protein: CASSEIWTGWEKLFF.

The V and J genes are TRBV7-9 and TRBJ2-2; D might be TRBD1 (6 bases). The germline V gene has CDR1 SEHNR and CDR2 FQNEAQ (reference sequence). V was shortened by 5 bases and J by 6 bases, with 13 bases between the two germline ends. This CDR3 region has 14 residues. The CDR3: CASSHRAGAGELFF. The DNA for the CDR3 is TGTGCCAGCAGCCACCGGGCAGGGGCCGGGGAGCTGTTTTTT.

The DNA for the CDR3 is TGTGCCACCAGCAGAGGGACCTACCGGCTAGCAGGTTACAATGAGCAGTTCTTC. Encoded protein: CATSRGTYRLAGYNEQFF. This chain links TRBV15 with TRBJ2-1, with a possible D match to TRBD2 (5 bases). The CDR3 extends over 18 amino acids. The V end lost 1 base, the J end lost 4 bases, and 20 bases lay between the germline ends. Germline V lookup: CDR1 LNHNV, CDR2 YYDKDF (reference sequence).

V usage is TRBV10-1 and J usage is TRBJ2-1, with TRBD2 as a possible D gene (5 bases). The CDR3 runs to 16 residues. Looked up from germline, CDR1 is WNHNN and CDR2 is SYGVQD (reference sequence). The V end lost 8 bases, the J end lost 9 bases, and 26 bases lay between the germline ends. This CDR3 reads CASLRGWALSGREQFF. The CDR3 nucleotides read TGCGCCAGCCTCAGAGGGTGGGCCCTCTCCGGGCGTGAGCAGTTCTTC.

This clone occurred once. The chain recombines TRBV7-3 with TRBJ2-3; 16 bases fit TRBD2. The CDR3 loop spans 16 amino acids. The V segment lost 5 bases and the J segment 5 bases; nucleotides outside the gene matches: 4. Germline V gives CDR1 SGHTA, CDR2 FQGTGA. The CDR3 reads CASSPGTSGRVDTQYF. DNA for the CDR3: TGTGCCAGCAGCCCTGGGACTAGCGGGAGGGTAGATACGCAGTATTTT.

The genes are TRBV30 and TRBJ1-3; no definite D call. Germline assignment: CDR1 GTSNPN and CDR2 SVGIG (reference sequence). V lost 4 bases and J 1 base, leaving 8 bases between the germline ends. The length of the CDR3 is 13 residues. The CDR3 here is CAWKRMSGNTIYF. The CDR3 DNA reads as TGTGCCTGGAAGAGGATGTCTGGAAACACCATATATTTT.

This clone has more than one count but fewer than ten. This rearrangement joins TRBV5-1 to TRBJ2-1; D gene uncertain. This CDR3 is built from 15 residues. Germline values: CDR1 SGHRS, CDR2 YFSETQ. V was trimmed by 2 bases and J by 4 bases, leaving 13 bases between them. CDR3 residues: CASSLGSITYNEQFF. The CDR3 DNA sequence: TGCGCCAGCAGCTTAGGTTCAATAACATACAATGAGCAGTTCTTC.

This chain uses TRBV28 with TRBJ1-6; no clear D. Germline assignment: CDR1 MDHEN and CDR2 SYDVKM. The CDR3 extends over 12 amino acids. The V and J ends lost 5 bases and 4 bases respectively, with 3 bases between them. Here the CDR3 reads CASSEYNSPLHF. CDR3 in DNA: TGTGCCAGCAGTGAATATAATTCACCCCTCCACTTT.

This clone was detected only once. This rearrangement joins TRBV7-6 to TRBJ2-1; 16 bases fit TRBD2. The CDR3 has 18 amino acids. The germline gives CDR1 SGHVS, CDR2 FNYEAQ. Unmatched junction bases numbered 5, after V lost 5 bases and J lost 1 base. The CDR3 spells CASSRGLAGGRSYNEQFF. The CDR3 nucleotides read TGTGCCAGCAGCCGGGGACTAGCGGGAGGGAGGTCCTACAATGAGCAGTTCTTC.

This chain links TRBV6-5 with TRBJ2-7; the D gene could be TRBD1 or TRBD2 (6 bases each). There are 15 residues in the CDR3. With 7 bases removed from V and 3 bases from J, the gap between germline ends came to 19 bases. CDR1 and CDR2 from the germline V gene are MNHEY and SVGAGI. The CDR3 coding sequence is TGTGCCAGCACCCGGAGGGGGACATCAGTCTACGAGCAGTACTTC. Translated: CASTRRGTSVYEQYF.

CDR3 in DNA: TGTGCCAGCGCGGGACAGGGCTATCAGCCCCAGCATTTT. It translates to CASAGQGYQPQHF. V usage is TRBV7-2 and J usage is TRBJ1-5, with 9 bases lining up with TRBD1. This CDR3 has 13 residues. J gave up 5 bases and V 8 bases, and 4 bases lay outside the gene matches. The germline V gene has CDR1 SGHTA and CDR2 FQGNSA.

This clone appeared a single time. The J gene is TRBJ2-1, the V gene TRBV19, with a tentative D call TRBD2 (5 bases). Trimming stripped 3 bases from V and 4 bases from J, with 13 bases between. Germline-derived CDR1 and CDR2 are LNHDA and SQIVND (reference sequence). The length of the CDR3 is 15 residues. Written as DNA, the CDR3 is TGTGCCAGTAGTATGGTCCTACTAGAGTACAATGAGCAGTTCTTC. Translating it yields CASSMVLLEYNEQFF.

This clone showed up just once. This chain joins TRBV2 and TRBJ2-7, with a possible D match to TRBD1 (6 bases). The germline V gene encodes CDR1 SNHLY and CDR2 FYNNEI. This CDR3 contains 12 residues. V was shortened by 3 bases and J by 6 bases, with 9 bases between the two germline ends. DNA of the CDR3: TGTGCCAGCAGTGACAGGGGTGGCGAGCAGTACTTC. Amino acid sequence: CASSDRGGEQYF.

CDR3 region: CASSNLGSSQYF. As DNA, the CDR3 is TGTGCCAGCAGTAATCTGGGATCAAGCCAGTACTTC. The chain couples TRBV6-1 to TRBJ2-7; D ambiguous. The V end lost 5 bases, the J end lost 10 bases, and 15 bases lay between the germline ends. Germline CDR1 and CDR2: MNHNS and SASEGT. There are 12 residues in the CDR3.

V is TRBV18 and J is TRBJ2-7, with 11 nucleotides matching TRBD1. The CDR3 is 13 amino acids. Per the germline V gene, CDR1 is KGHSH and CDR2 is LQKENI. Trimming took 5 bases from V and 4 from J; bases not matched to a gene: 1. CDR3: CASSGTGGYEQYF. DNA of the CDR3: TGTGCCAGCTCAGGGACAGGGGGTTACGAGCAGTACTTC.

This sequence joins TRBV9 and TRBJ1-2; D not certain. The CDR3 is 12 residues long. CDR1 is SGDLS, CDR2 YYNGEE, per germline. Trimming removed 2 bases from V and 4 bases from J, with 6 bases in between. The CDR3 sequence is CASSVGLYGYTF. In DNA, the CDR3 is TGTGCCAGCAGCGTTGGCCTCTATGGCTACACCTTC.

With respect to this clone: This CDR3 is also generated by other DNA sequences in the sample. The CDR3 here is CASSLGRNTEAFF. The CDR3 DNA reads as TGTGCCAGCAGCTTAGGCAGGAACACTGAAGCTTTCTTT. The chain combines TRBV7-8 with TRBJ1-1; D unclear. Germline values: CDR1 SGHVS, CDR2 FQNEAQ. V dropped 1 base and J dropped 1 base, with 4 bases sitting between them. The CDR3 is 13 amino acids.

V usage is TRBV6-1 and J usage is TRBJ1-1, with no clear D. The CDR3 loop spans 13 amino acids. V lost 5 bases, J lost 6 bases, and 13 bases lay in between. Germline lookup yields CDR1 MNHNS and CDR2 SASEGT. As DNA, the CDR3 is TGTGCCAGCAGTAACCGGGATCAAGCTGAAGCTTTCTTT. Encoded protein: CASSNRDQAEAFF.

The chain uses TRBV15 and TRBJ2-5, with D possibly TRBD1 on 5 matching bases. Trimming pared 1 base from V and 4 bases from J, leaving 10 bases between. Germline V gene data show CDR1 as LNHNV and CDR2 as YYDKDF (reference sequence). The CDR3 has 14 amino acids. In DNA form, the CDR3 reads TGTGCCACCAGCAGAGCGGCTAGGGGAGAGACCCAGTACTTC. Protein product: CATSRAARGETQYF.

V is TRBV5-1 and J is TRBJ1-1; 7 bases are shared with TRBD1. CDR1 and CDR2 from the germline V gene are SGHRS and YFSETQ. CDR3 length: 14 amino acids. After removal of 2 bases from V and 0 bases from J, the junction contained 1 base not matched to a gene. The CDR3, as DNA: TGCGCCAGCAGCTTAACAGGGGTGAACACTGAAGCTTTCTTT. Its protein is CASSLTGVNTEAFF.

The count of this clone is one. The chain is built from TRBV6-6 and TRBJ2-2; no definite D call. Germline V gene lookup returns CDR1 MNHNY and CDR2 SVGAGI (reference sequence). The length of the CDR3 is 11 residues. V was cut by 2 bases and J by 7 bases, with 2 bases left in between. The CDR3 nucleotides are TGTGCCAGCAGTTACGGCGGGGAGCTGTTTTTT. This translates into CASSYGGELFF.

V and J are TRBV27 and TRBJ1-3; D is ambiguous. This CDR3 is built from 16 residues. Germline-derived CDR1 and CDR2 are MNHEY and SMNVEV (reference sequence). Between the trimmed V and J ends, which lost 5 bases and 1 base, there was a span of 15 bases. CDR3: CASSENAGLSGNTIYF. CDR3 nucleotide sequence: TGTGCCAGCAGTGAAAACGCGGGGTTATCTGGAAACACCATATATTTT.

The chain has TRBV5-1 and TRBJ1-4, with no clear D. CDR3 length equals 15 residues. Germline CDR1 SGHRS, CDR2 YFSETQ. The V gene lost 0 bases and the J gene lost 10 bases, with 16 bases spanning the gap. The CDR3 region is CASSLEAATPGKLFF. DNA for the CDR3: TGCGCCAGCAGCTTGGAGGCGGCGACCCCGGGAAAACTGTTTTTT. Filled out from reference TRBV5-1 and TRBJ1-4, the complete variable domain reads KAGVTQTPRYLIKTRGQQVTLSCSPISGHRSVSWYQQTPGQGLQFLFEYFSETQRNKGNFPGRFSGRQFSNSRSEMNVSTLELGDSALYLCASSLEAATPGKLFFGSGTQLSVL.

The V call is TRBV7-6, the J call TRBJ1-1; D remains unclear. Germline V gives CDR1 SGHVS, CDR2 FNYEAQ. Trimming pared 1 base from V and 9 bases from J, leaving 9 bases between. The CDR3 is 12 amino acids. The CDR3 DNA reads as TGTGCCAGCAGCTTAGATTCAGCAAAAGCTTTCTTT. Its translation is CASSLDSAKAFF. The full variable domain, with the rest looked up from reference TRBV7-6 and TRBJ1-1, is GAGVSQSPRYKVTKRGQDVALRCDPISGHVSLYWYRQALGQGPEFLTYFNYEAQQDKSGLPNDRFSAERPEGSISTLTIQRTEQRDSAMYRCASSLDSAKAFFGQGTRLTVV.

J is TRBJ2-5 and V is TRBV28; D is perhaps TRBD1 or TRBD2 (5 bases each). Trimming pared 4 bases from V and 2 bases from J, leaving 14 bases between. There are 15 residues in the CDR3. CDR1 and CDR2 from the germline V gene are MDHEN and SYDVKM. The CDR3, as DNA: TGTGCCAGCAGTTCCCCGGGGCAGTATCAAGAGACCCAGTACTTC. Its protein product is CASSSPGQYQETQYF.

The chain has TRBV27 and TRBJ2-2; no clear D. Germline V gene sequence: CDR1 MNHEY, CDR2 SMNVEV (reference sequence). The CDR3 has 15 amino acids. Trimming shortened V by 1 base and J by 1 base, and 7 bases separated the two germline ends. The CDR3 reads CASSLLGRNTGELFF. The CDR3 bases are TGTGCCAGCAGTTTATTAGGCCGGAACACCGGGGAGCTGTTTTTT.

This clone was recorded many times. The rearrangement joins TRBV28 to TRBJ2-2, with D possibly matching TRBD2 (5 bases). Deletions cut 4 bases from V and 7 bases from J, with 16 bases between. The germline CDR1 and CDR2 sequences are MDHEN and SYDVKM. The CDR3 sequence is 15 residues long. Here the CDR3 reads CASSSRQLGLGELFF. In nucleotides, the CDR3 is TGTGCCAGCAGTTCGAGACAACTCGGACTCGGGGAGCTGTTTTTT.

The chain employs TRBV6-5 and TRBJ2-7; D is unclear. Germline CDR1 and CDR2: MNHEY and SVGAGI. The CDR3 totals 11 residues. Deletions cut 6 bases from V and 4 bases from J, with 7 bases between. CDR3 sequence (DNA): TGTGCCAGCAGCTCAGAATACGAGCAGTACTTC. This sequence encodes CASSSEYEQYF.